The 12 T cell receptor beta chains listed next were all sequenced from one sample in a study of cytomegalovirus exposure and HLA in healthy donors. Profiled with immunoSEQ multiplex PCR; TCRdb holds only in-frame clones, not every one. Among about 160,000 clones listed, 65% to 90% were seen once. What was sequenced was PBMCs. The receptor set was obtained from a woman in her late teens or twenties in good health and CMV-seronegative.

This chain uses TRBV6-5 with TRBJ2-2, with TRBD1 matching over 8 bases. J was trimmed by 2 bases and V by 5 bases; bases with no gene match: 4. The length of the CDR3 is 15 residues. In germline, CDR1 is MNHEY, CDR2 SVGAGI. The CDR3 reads CASSGQGPNTGELFF. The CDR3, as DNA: TGTGCCAGCAGTGGACAGGGACCCAACACCGGGGAGCTGTTTTTT.

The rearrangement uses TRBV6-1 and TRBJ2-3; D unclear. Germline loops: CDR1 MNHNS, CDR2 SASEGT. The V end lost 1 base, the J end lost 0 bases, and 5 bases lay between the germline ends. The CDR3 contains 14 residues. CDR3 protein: CASSEVGSTDTQYF. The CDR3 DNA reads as TGTGCCAGCAGTGAAGTGGGCAGCACAGATACGCAGTATTTT.

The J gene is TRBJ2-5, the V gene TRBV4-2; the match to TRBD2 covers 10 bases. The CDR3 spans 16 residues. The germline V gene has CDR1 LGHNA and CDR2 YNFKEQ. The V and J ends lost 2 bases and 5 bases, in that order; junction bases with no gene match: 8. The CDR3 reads CASSQLEREGRETQYF. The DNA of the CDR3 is TGTGCCAGCAGCCAACTCGAGCGGGAGGGCCGGGAGACCCAGTACTTC.

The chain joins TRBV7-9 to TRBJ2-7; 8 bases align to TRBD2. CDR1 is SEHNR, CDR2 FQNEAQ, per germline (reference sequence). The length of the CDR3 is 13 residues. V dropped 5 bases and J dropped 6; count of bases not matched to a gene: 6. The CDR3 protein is CASSPAGGTEQYF. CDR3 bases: TGTGCCAGCAGCCCCGCGGGGGGAACCGAGCAGTACTTC.

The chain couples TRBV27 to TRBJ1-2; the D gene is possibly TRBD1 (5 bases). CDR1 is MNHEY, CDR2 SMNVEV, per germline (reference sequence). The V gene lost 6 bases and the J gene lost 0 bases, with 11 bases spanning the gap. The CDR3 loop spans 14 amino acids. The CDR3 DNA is TGTGCCAGCAGCTTCTCGACAGCTAACTATGGCTACACCTTC. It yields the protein CASSFSTANYGYTF.

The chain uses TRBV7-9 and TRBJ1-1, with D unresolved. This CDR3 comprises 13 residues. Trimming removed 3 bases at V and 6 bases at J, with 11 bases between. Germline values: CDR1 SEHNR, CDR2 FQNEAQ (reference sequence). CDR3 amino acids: CASSLDPGAEAFF. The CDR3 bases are TGTGCCAGCAGCTTGGACCCGGGAGCTGAAGCTTTCTTT. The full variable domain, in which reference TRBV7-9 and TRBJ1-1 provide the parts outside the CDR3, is DTGVSQNPRHKITKRGQNVTFRCDPISEHNRLYWYRQTLGQGPEFLTYFQNEAQLEKSRLLSDRFSAERPKGSFSTLEIQRTEQGDSAMYLCASSLDPGAEAFFGQGTRLTVV.

The CDR3 sequence: CASSVAWGLAGVYEQYF. The CDR3 coding sequence is TGTGCCAGCAGCGTAGCCTGGGGACTAGCGGGAGTCTACGAGCAGTACTTC. The chain combines TRBV9 with TRBJ2-7; TRBD2 matches at 14 bases. The CDR3 length is 17 residues. In germline, CDR1 is SGDLS, CDR2 YYNGEE. Unmatched junction bases numbered 5, after V lost 0 bases and J lost 3 bases.

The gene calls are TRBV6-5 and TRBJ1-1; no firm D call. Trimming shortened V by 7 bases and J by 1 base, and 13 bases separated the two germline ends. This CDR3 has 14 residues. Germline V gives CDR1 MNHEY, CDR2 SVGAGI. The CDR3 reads CASNYLDSNTEAFF. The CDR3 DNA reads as TGTGCCAGCAACTACTTGGACTCGAACACTGAAGCTTTCTTT.

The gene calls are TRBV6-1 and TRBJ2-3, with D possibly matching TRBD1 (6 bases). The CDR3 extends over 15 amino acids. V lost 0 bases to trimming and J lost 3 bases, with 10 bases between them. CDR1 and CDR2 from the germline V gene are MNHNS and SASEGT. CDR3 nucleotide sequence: TGTGCCAGCAGTGAAGCAGGGGGTGGTACAGATACGCAGTATTTT. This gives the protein CASSEAGGGTDTQYF.

The DNA for the CDR3 is TGTGCCAGCCATCCGGGGGGCTCCTACAATGAGCAGTTCTTC. This translates into CASHPGGSYNEQFF. The J gene is TRBJ2-1, the V gene TRBV19, with TRBD2 identical over 7 bases. The CDR3 has 14 residues. CDR1 and CDR2 (germline): LNHDA, SQIVND (reference sequence). V shed 9 bases, J shed 0 bases, and the junction held 5 bases outside the gene matches.

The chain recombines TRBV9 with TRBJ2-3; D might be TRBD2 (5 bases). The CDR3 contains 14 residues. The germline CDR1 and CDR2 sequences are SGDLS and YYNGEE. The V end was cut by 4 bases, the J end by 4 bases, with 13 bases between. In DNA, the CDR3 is TGTGCCAGCAGCCTTAGAGGGTCTGCAGATACGCAGTATTTT. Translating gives CASSLRGSADTQYF.

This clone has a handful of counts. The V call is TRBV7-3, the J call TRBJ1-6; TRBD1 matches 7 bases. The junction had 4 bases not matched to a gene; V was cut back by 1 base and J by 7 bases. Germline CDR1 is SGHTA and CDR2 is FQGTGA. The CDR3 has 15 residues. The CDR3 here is CASSLSVGQNSPLHF. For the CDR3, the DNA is TGTGCCAGCAGCTTAAGCGTGGGACAGAATTCACCCCTCCACTTT. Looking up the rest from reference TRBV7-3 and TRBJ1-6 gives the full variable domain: GAGVSQTPSNKVTEKGKYVELRCDPISGHTALYWYRQSLGQGPEFLIYFQGTGAADDSGLPNDRFFAVRPEGSVSTLKIQRTERGDSAVYLCASSLSVGQNSPLHFGNGTRLTVT.